This entry lists 15 T cell receptor beta chains sequenced from one sample in a study of blood T cell repertoires in COVID-19. The protocol was immunoSEQ multiplex PCR, while the TCRdb copy is restricted to in-frame clones and leaves out a portion. The table lists tens of thousands of clones, 65% to 85% of them singletons, with approximately 17% in the top ten. Input material: peripheral blood. The receptors were sampled from a man between 65 and 85 years old with active COVID-19.

The count of this clone is one. The chain is built from TRBV7-9 and TRBJ2-1, with D possibly TRBD2 on 6 matching bases. Germline loops: CDR1 SEHNR, CDR2 FQNEAQ (reference sequence). The CDR3 consists of 11 residues. The V and J ends lost 5 bases and 13 bases respectively, with 12 bases between them. The DNA of the CDR3 is TGTGCCAGCAGCCCGAGCGGGTCACAGTTCTTC. Encoded protein: CASSPSGSQFF.

The chain recombines TRBV30 with TRBJ2-1, with 11 bases identical to TRBD2. Germline CDR1 and CDR2: GTSNPN and SVGIG (reference sequence). V lost 0 bases to trimming and J lost 5 bases; unmatched junction nucleotides: 18. This CDR3 comprises 20 residues. CDR3 loop: CAWSVRTSGRGGTGDNEQFF. The CDR3 DNA is TGTGCCTGGAGTGTAAGAACTAGCGGGAGAGGAGGCACGGGCGACAATGAGCAGTTCTTC.

The genes are TRBV30 and TRBJ1-2, with 9 positions matching TRBD1. V gave up 6 bases and J gave up 7 bases; unmatched junction bases: 15. Germline V gene data show CDR1 as GTSNPN and CDR2 as SVGIG (reference sequence). The CDR3 consists of 15 residues. CDR3 coding DNA: TGTGCCTGCCCATACAGCCCGGGACAGGGATTTGGCTACACCTTC. This codes for CACPYSPGQGFGYTF.

The chain is built from TRBV7-2 and TRBJ1-4, with D possibly matching TRBD1 (5 bases). This CDR3 is 16 amino acids long. The germline V gene has CDR1 SGHTA and CDR2 FQGNSA. V shed 1 base and J shed 8 bases, with 17 bases lying between them. Here the CDR3 reads CASSLDRPGNGEKLFF. CDR3 nucleotides: TGTGCCAGCAGCTTAGATCGGCCAGGGAACGGAGAAAAACTGTTTTTT.

This chain joins TRBV29-1 and TRBJ2-7; 11 nucleotides agree with TRBD2. V lost 6 bases to trimming and J lost 6 bases; unmatched junction nucleotides: 7. Germline CDR1 SQVTM, CDR2 ANQGSEA. This CDR3 has 13 amino acids. CDR3 nucleotides: TGCAGCGTGACTAGCGGGATCGGCGGCGAGCAGTACTTC. Translated: CSVTSGIGGEQYF.

This sequence joins TRBV5-6 and TRBJ1-3; possible D gene TRBD1, 5 bases. The germline CDR1 and CDR2 sequences are SGHDT and YYEEEE. V dropped 1 base and J dropped 4 bases, with 12 bases sitting between them. The CDR3 is made up of 15 amino acids. This chain's CDR3 is CASSLRGVPGNTIYF. The CDR3 DNA reads TGTGCCAGCAGCTTGCGGGGGGTCCCGGGAAACACCATATATTTT.

This clone was recorded only once. The chain uses TRBV5-5 and TRBJ2-5, with 11 bases aligning to TRBD2. Germline V gives CDR1 SGHKS, CDR2 YYEKEE (reference sequence). V was pared by 1 base and J by 2 bases, with 4 bases of the junction left unmatched. The CDR3 consists of 16 residues. CDR3 loop: CASSLPTSGRQETQYF. Here the CDR3 DNA reads TGTGCCAGCAGCTTGCCTACTAGCGGGAGACAAGAGACCCAGTACTTC.

V is TRBV6-5 and J is TRBJ2-3, with 8 bases fitting TRBD1. CDR3 length: 14 residues. CDR1 and CDR2 from the germline V gene are MNHEY and SVGAGI. Germline trimming cut 6 bases from V and 4 bases from J; bases unmatched to any gene: 6. The CDR3: CASSPTGAPDTQYF. In nucleotides, the CDR3 is TGTGCCAGCAGCCCGACAGGGGCCCCAGATACGCAGTATTTT.

The chain is built from TRBV5-1 and TRBJ2-1; D may be TRBD2 (6 bases). This CDR3 is built from 14 residues. CDR1 and CDR2 from the germline V gene are SGHRS and YFSETQ. Trimming cost V 4 bases and J 6 bases, with 14 bases left between them. This CDR3 reads CASSGQGLTNEQFF. DNA for the CDR3: TGCGCCAGCAGCGGCCAGGGACTGACCAATGAGCAGTTCTTC.

This sequence joins TRBV5-1 and TRBJ2-1; D might be TRBD2 (5 bases). The V and J ends lost 1 base and 6 bases respectively, with 11 bases between them. Germline values: CDR1 SGHRS, CDR2 YFSETQ. This CDR3 is 14 amino acids long. DNA of the CDR3: TGCGCCAGCAGCTTGTCGTTAGCGACCAATGAGCAGTTCTTC. Translating gives CASSLSLATNEQFF.

The CDR3 nucleotides are TGCGCCAGCAGCCACCGGACTAGCGGGGGCTTATACAATGAGCAGTTCTTC. It specifies CASSHRTSGGLYNEQFF. The V call is TRBV4-1, the J call TRBJ2-1, with 13 bases matching TRBD2. This CDR3 comprises 17 residues. V dropped 3 bases and J dropped 4; count of bases not matched to a gene: 6. Germline assignment: CDR1 MGHRA and CDR2 YSYEKL.

The chain employs TRBV11-1 and TRBJ2-2; D may be TRBD1 (5 bases). The V and J ends lost 5 bases and 5 bases respectively, with 15 bases between them. Germline V gene sequence: CDR1 SGHAT, CDR2 FQDESV (reference sequence). This CDR3 has 15 amino acids. As DNA, the CDR3 is TGTGCCAGCAGCCGCCGGTGGGGCGGAACCGGGGAGCTGTTTTTT. Its protein product is CASSRRWGGTGELFF. Variable domain in full (rest from reference TRBV11-1 and TRBJ2-2): EAEVAQSPRYKITEKSQAVAFWCDPISGHATLYWYRQILGQGPELLVQFQDESVVDDSQLPKDRFSAERLKGVDSTLKIQPAELGDSAMYLCASSRRWGGTGELFFGEGSRLTVL.

This clone was counted a single time. The chain links TRBV4-3 to TRBJ2-2, with a weak D call TRBD2 (7 bases). The V and J ends lost 4 bases and 6 bases respectively, with 18 bases between them. CDR1 and CDR2 (germline): LGHNA, YSLEER. The CDR3 extends over 16 amino acids. Here the CDR3 DNA reads TGCGCCAGCAGCCTATGGACTAGGGGGATGCCCGGGGAGCTGTTTTTT. Translation gives CASSLWTRGMPGELFF.

The chain is built from TRBV6-2 or TRBV6-3 and TRBJ2-1; TRBD2 is a possible D gene (6 bases). The germline gives CDR1 MNHEY, CDR2 SVGEGT. The length of the CDR3 is 11 residues. Trimming took off 5 bases at V and 8 bases at J, with 7 bases between the two ends. CDR3 nucleotides: TGTGCCAGCAGTGGGAGGCATGAGCAGTTCTTC. Translation: CASSGRHEQFF.

The V gene is TRBV28, the J gene TRBJ2-1; D is unresolved. The length of the CDR3 is 12 residues. Trimming removed 5 bases from V and 3 bases from J, with 5 bases in between. Germline V lookup: CDR1 MDHEN, CDR2 SYDVKM. The CDR3 loop is CASSPIYNEQFF. In nucleotides, the CDR3 is TGTGCCAGCAGTCCCATCTACAATGAGCAGTTCTTC.